This is a list of T cell receptor beta chains from one sample in a study of T cell repertoires in cytomegalovirus infection. TCRdb re-derived calls from the reads in MiXCR, one entry per CDR3 protein. This table holds approximately 1,000,000 distinct CDR3 sequences, about 33% found once. These TCRs are of unknown antigen specificity. The sequences come from cultured CD8+ T cells from PBMCs, collected from culture after CMV antigen stimulation. These receptors all stem from a human donor in good health (CMV status not recorded). Some clones in this sample may be carry-over from other donors' samples. Both conserved end residues are part of each CDR3. Fields, in order: clone size, D gene, J gene, V gene, CDR3 DNA, CDR3 protein. A D gene is named only where the DNA matches it firmly. Some rows have no size entry. The others give once, few or many, or a class for an expanded clone.

clone_size: NA
d_call: TRBD1
j_call: TRBJ1-1
v_call: TRBV12-3/TRBV12-4
cdr3_nt: TGTGCCAGCAGTTTTCCGGGACAGGACACTGAAGCTTTCTTT
cdr3_aa: CASSFPGQDTEAFF

clone_size: few
d_call: NA
j_call: TRBJ1-2
v_call: TRBV4-1
cdr3_nt: TGCGCCAGCAGCCAACAGGGTTTCAATGGCTACACCTTC
cdr3_aa: CASSQQGFNGYTF

clone_size: NA
d_call: NA
j_call: TRBJ2-5
v_call: TRBV29-1
cdr3_nt: TGCAGCGTTGAAGATCGTTGGTCAGAGTTCCAAGAGACCCAGTACTTC
cdr3_aa: CSVEDRWSEFQETQYF

clone_size: NA
d_call: NA
j_call: TRBJ1-1
v_call: TRBV6-1
cdr3_nt: TGTGCCAGCAGTGAAGAGACAGGTTTGATTAACAATGAAGCTTTCTTT
cdr3_aa: CASSEETGLINNEAFF

clone_size: few
d_call: NA
j_call: TRBJ2-6
v_call: TRBV7-3
cdr3_nt: TGTGCCAGCAGCTCACGTCATGATTTCGCTGGGGCCAACGTCCTGACTTTC
cdr3_aa: CASSSRHDFAGANVLTF

clone_size: NA
d_call: NA
j_call: TRBJ2-1
v_call: TRBV6-6
cdr3_nt: TGTGCCAGCAGCCTCAAAGGTCCCCCTCTAGTGAATGAGCAGTTCTTC
cdr3_aa: CASSLKGPPLVNEQFF

clone_size: few
d_call: TRBD1
j_call: TRBJ2-2
v_call: TRBV2
cdr3_nt: TGTGCCAGCATGGGACAGAGAGACACCGGGGAGCTGTTTTTT
cdr3_aa: CASMGQRDTGELFF

clone_size: NA
d_call: TRBD2
j_call: TRBJ2-5
v_call: TRBV4-3
cdr3_nt: TGCGCCAGCAGCCAAGTACAGCGGGGCTTAGAGACCCAGTACTTC
cdr3_aa: CASSQVQRGLETQYF

clone_size: many
d_call: NA
j_call: TRBJ2-1
v_call: TRBV6-5
cdr3_nt: TGTGCCAGCAGTTACGCGGGGAATGAGCAGTTCTTC
cdr3_aa: CASSYAGNEQFF

clone_size: NA
d_call: NA
j_call: TRBJ2-7
v_call: TRBV7-6
cdr3_nt: TGTGTCAGCAGCTTAGGGGCCACCTCCTACGAGCAGTACTTC
cdr3_aa: CVSSLGATSYEQYF

clone_size: few
d_call: TRBD1
j_call: TRBJ1-5
v_call: TRBV24-1
cdr3_nt: TGTGCCACCAGTGATTCTCAGGGGGCGAGCAATCAGCCCCAGCATTTT
cdr3_aa: CATSDSQGASNQPQHF

clone_size: few
d_call: TRBD1
j_call: TRBJ1-1
v_call: TRBV6-4
cdr3_nt: TGTGCCAGCAGTGAGAATTGGACAGGGGTTTTTGTAGCTTTCTTT
cdr3_aa: CASSENWTGVFVAFF

clone_size: NA
d_call: TRBD1
j_call: TRBJ1-1
v_call: TRBV10-3
cdr3_nt: TGTGCCATCAGCGGGACAGGGAGAACTGAAGCTTTCTTT
cdr3_aa: CAISGTGRTEAFF

clone_size: many
d_call: NA
j_call: TRBJ2-7
v_call: TRBV7-8
cdr3_nt: TGTGCCAGCAGCTTAGCCCCATATATCGAGCAGTACTTC
cdr3_aa: CASSLAPYIEQYF

clone_size: few
d_call: TRBD1
j_call: TRBJ2-7
v_call: TRBV19
cdr3_nt: TGTGCCAGTAGTATATACGTCGGGACAGGGGGCTACGAGCAGTACTTC
cdr3_aa: CASSIYVGTGGYEQYF

clone_size: NA
d_call: NA
j_call: TRBJ2-7
v_call: TRBV25-1
cdr3_nt: TGTGCCAGCAGTAACCGGTACTACGAGCAGTACTTC
cdr3_aa: CASSNRYYEQYF

clone_size: NA
d_call: NA
j_call: TRBJ1-2
v_call: TRBV14
cdr3_nt: TGTGCCAGCAGCCAGCAAGCCCCCACGGAGGGCTACACCTTC
cdr3_aa: CASSQQAPTEGYTF

clone_size: few
d_call: NA
j_call: TRBJ1-1
v_call: TRBV6-6
cdr3_nt: TGTGCCAGTCCACGGTTTATGGGGGGTGGGACTGAAGCTTTCTTT
cdr3_aa: CASPRFMGGGTEAFF

clone_size: few
d_call: TRBD1
j_call: TRBJ2-4
v_call: TRBV7-9
cdr3_nt: TGTGCCAGCAGCCTCACAGGGGGCTATGCCAAAAACATTCAGTACTTC
cdr3_aa: CASSLTGGYAKNIQYF

clone_size: NA
d_call: NA
j_call: TRBJ1-1
v_call: TRBV5-1
cdr3_nt: TGCGCCACCCCCTCCGACGGGGAGGACACTGAAGCTTTCTTT
cdr3_aa: CATPSDGEDTEAFF

clone_size: once
d_call: NA
j_call: TRBJ2-3
v_call: TRBV12-3/TRBV12-4
cdr3_nt: TGTGCCAGCAGTTTACGGACATGGGTAGATACGCAGTATTTT
cdr3_aa: CASSLRTWVDTQYF

clone_size: NA
d_call: TRBD2
j_call: TRBJ2-3
v_call: TRBV5-1
cdr3_nt: TGCGCCAGCAAACCGACTAGCGGGGGGGCAGATACGCAGTATTTT
cdr3_aa: CASKPTSGGADTQYF

clone_size: NA
d_call: TRBD2
j_call: TRBJ2-6
v_call: TRBV27
cdr3_nt: TGTGCCATGCTAGCGGGGGACACCTCTGGGGCCAACGTCCTGACTTTC
cdr3_aa: CAMLAGDTSGANVLTF

clone_size: few
d_call: NA
j_call: TRBJ1-5
v_call: TRBV7-9
cdr3_nt: TGTGCCAGCAGCTCCGTGGCCTCGCGGCCCCAGCATTTT
cdr3_aa: CASSSVASRPQHF